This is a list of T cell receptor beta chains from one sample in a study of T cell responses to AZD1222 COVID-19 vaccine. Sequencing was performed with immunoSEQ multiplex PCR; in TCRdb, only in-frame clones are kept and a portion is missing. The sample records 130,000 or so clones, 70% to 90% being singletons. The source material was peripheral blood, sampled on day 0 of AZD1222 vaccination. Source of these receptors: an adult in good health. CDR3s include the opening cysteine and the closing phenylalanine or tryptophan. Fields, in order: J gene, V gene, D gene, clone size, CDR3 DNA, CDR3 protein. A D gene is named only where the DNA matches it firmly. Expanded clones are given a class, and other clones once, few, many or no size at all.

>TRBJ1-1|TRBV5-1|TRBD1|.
TGCGCCAGCAGCTCGCCAGGGCAGGGGGTAGACACTGAAGCTTTCTTT
CASSSPGQGVDTEAFF
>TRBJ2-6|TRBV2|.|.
TGTGCCAGCAGGAAGGGATTGGGGGCCAACGTCCTGACTTTC
CASRKGLGANVLTF
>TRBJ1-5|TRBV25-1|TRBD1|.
TGTGCCAGCAGTGAAGGAGGGCCAGGGGGCAAGCCCCAGCATTTT
CASSEGGPGGKPQHF
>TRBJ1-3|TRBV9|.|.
TGTGCCAGCAGCGTAGGAGGGCTTTACTCTGGAAACACCATATATTTT
CASSVGGLYSGNTIYF
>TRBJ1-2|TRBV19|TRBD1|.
TGTGCCAGTAGTAGGGACAGCTCTGCCAACTATGGCTACACCTTC
CASSRDSSANYGYTF
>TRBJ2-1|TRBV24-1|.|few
TGTGCCACCAGTGAGAGGGACTCGGGACCGGTGGACAATGAGCAGTTCTTC
CATSERDSGPVDNEQFF
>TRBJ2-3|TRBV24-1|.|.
TGTGCCGCCCGGGGGGCCCAAGCGACAGATACGCAGTATTTT
CAARGAQATDTQYF
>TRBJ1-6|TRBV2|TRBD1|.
TGTGCCAGCAGAGACCCCGACAGGGGGTATTCACCCCTCCACTTT
CASRDPDRGYSPLHF
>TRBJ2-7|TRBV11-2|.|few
TGTGCCAGCAGCGCGGTGGTGGAGCAGTACTTC
CASSAVVEQYF
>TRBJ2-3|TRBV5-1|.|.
TGCGCCAGCAGCTTCGCAGGAGGTGGAGAGCAGTATTTT
CASSFAGGGEQYF
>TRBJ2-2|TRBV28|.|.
TGTGCCAGCGTTAGGACCAACCCCGGGGAGCTGTTTTTT
CASVRTNPGELFF
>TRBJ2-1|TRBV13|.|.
TGTGCCAGCAGCTTAGTTGTCAATGAGCAGTTCTTC
CASSLVVNEQFF
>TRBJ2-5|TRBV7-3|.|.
TGTGCCAGCAGCCTCCCGGGCACGGGAAGTGAGACCCAGTACTTC
CASSLPGTGSETQYF
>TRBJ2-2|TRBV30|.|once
TGTGCCTGGGCCCATAGGGGTCGATACACCGGGGAGCTGTTTTTT
CAWAHRGRYTGELFF
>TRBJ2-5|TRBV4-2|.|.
TGTGCCAGCAGCCATAACCAAGAGACCCAGTACTTC
CASSHNQETQYF
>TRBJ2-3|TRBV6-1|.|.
TGTGCCAGCAGTAAAGGACTGGGCGGGGGGACAGGAAGCACAGATACGCAGTATTTT
CASSKGLGGGTGSTDTQYF
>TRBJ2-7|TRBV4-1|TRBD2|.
TGCGCCAGCAGCCAAGAGGTAGCGGGAGCGTACGAGCAGTACTTC
CASSQEVAGAYEQYF
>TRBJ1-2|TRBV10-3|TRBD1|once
TGTGCCATCAGCCTAGGACAGGGCGGCTACACCTTC
CAISLGQGGYTF
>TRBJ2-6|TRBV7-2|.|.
TGTGCCAGCAGCTTCCACCGGGACTCTTTGGAGTCGGCTTTC
CASSFHRDSLESAF
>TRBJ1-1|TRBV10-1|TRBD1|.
TGCGCCAGCAGTGAGGCTAGACAGGGAAACACTGAAGCTTTCTTT
CASSEARQGNTEAFF
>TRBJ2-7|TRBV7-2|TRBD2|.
TGTGCCAGCAGCTTCCTAGCGGGGGGCACCTACGAGCAGTACTTC
CASSFLAGGTYEQYF
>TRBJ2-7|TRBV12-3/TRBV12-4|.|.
TGTGCCAGCACTCCGGGGTACGACGAGCAGTACTTC
CASTPGYDEQYF
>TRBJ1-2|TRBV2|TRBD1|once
TGTGCCAGCAGTGTATCCCGGGACAGAGCTAACTATGGCTACACCTTC
CASSVSRDRANYGYTF
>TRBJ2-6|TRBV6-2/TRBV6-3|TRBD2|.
TGTGCCAGCAGCCTCTCGTGGGTAGCGGGGAAACCAAACCCTGGGGCCAACGTCCTGACTTTC
CASSLSWVAGKPNPGANVLTF
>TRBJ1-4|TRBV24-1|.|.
TGTGCCACCAGTGACAATAATGAAAAACTGTTTTTT
CATSDNNEKLFF
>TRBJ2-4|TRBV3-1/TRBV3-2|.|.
TGTGCCAGCAGCCAAGTTCTGACAGAACAGGCCAAAAACATTCAGTACTTC
CASSQVLTEQAKNIQYF
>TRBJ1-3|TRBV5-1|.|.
TGCGCCAGCAGCTTGCTAGCAGGGAGGAACACCATATATTTT
CASSLLAGRNTIYF
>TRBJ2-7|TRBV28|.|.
TGTGCCAGCAGTTTTCGGGGAAGCGAGCAGTACTTC
CASSFRGSEQYF
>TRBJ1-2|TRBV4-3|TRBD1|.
TGCGCCAGCAGCGGTAGACAGGGTGGCTACACCTTC
CASSGRQGGYTF
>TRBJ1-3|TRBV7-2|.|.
TGTGCCAGCAGCGCAAACACAGGGAGAAACACCATATATTTT
CASSANTGRNTIYF
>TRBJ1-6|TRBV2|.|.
TGTGCCAGCAGTGCAGGCTCTTTGGGAAATTCACCCCTCCACTTT
CASSAGSLGNSPLHF
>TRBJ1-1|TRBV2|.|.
TGTGCCAGCAGTGAACACAGGAGGGACACTGAAGCTTTCTTT
CASSEHRRDTEAFF
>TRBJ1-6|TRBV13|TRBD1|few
TGTGCCAGCAGCACCGGACAGGGAAATTCACCCCTCCACTTT
CASSTGQGNSPLHF
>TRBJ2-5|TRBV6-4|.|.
TGTGCCAGCAGTCCTCCGTCAGGCCAAGAGACCCAGTACTTC
CASSPPSGQETQYF
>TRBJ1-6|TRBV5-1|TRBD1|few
TGCGCCAGCAGCTTGGGACAGGGGAAATCACCCCTCCACTTT
CASSLGQGKSPLHF
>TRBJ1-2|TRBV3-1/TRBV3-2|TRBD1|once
TGTGCCAGCAGCCAAGGAACCAGGGACAGGGGGCTCGGGTATGGCTACACCTTC
CASSQGTRDRGLGYGYTF
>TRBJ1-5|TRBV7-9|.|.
TGTGCCAGCAGCTTATCCTCTCAGCCCCAGCATTTT
CASSLSSQPQHF
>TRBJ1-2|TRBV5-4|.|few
TGTGCCAGCAGCTTCCGCCTTGATGGCTACACCTTC
CASSFRLDGYTF
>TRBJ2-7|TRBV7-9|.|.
TGTGCCAGCAGCTTAGATCCAGGGCACGAGCAGTACTTC
CASSLDPGHEQYF
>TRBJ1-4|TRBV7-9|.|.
TGTGCCAGCAGCTTACGAGTAGCTAATGAAAAACTGTTTTTT
CASSLRVANEKLFF
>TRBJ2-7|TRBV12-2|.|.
TGTGCAAGTCGCCCAGTCCGGGACAGACCTTCCTACGAGCAGTACTTC
CASRPVRDRPSYEQYF
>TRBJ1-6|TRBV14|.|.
TGTGCCAGCAGCCACGGATATGTGGGTTCACCCCTCCACTTT
CASSHGYVGSPLHF
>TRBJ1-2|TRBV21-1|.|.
TGTGCCGGTCAGGACTCCTATGGCTACACCTTC
CAGQDSYGYTF
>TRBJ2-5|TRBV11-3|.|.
TGTGCCAGCAGCCGGTCTCCGGCTCCCGAAGAGACCCAGTACTTC
CASSRSPAPEETQYF
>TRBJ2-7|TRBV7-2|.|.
TGTGCCAGCAGCTTAGGCCCCTCCAACTACGAGCAGTACTTC
CASSLGPSNYEQYF
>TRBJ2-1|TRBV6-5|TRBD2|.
TGTGCCAGCACCGCACTAGCGGGAGTGCCTGAGCAGTTCTTC
CASTALAGVPEQFF
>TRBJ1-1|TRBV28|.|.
TGTGCCAGCAGCTCAGGGAACACTGAAGCTTTCTTT
CASSSGNTEAFF
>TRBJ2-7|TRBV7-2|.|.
TGTGCCAGCAGCCCAGGGTTCGAGCAGTACTTC
CASSPGFEQYF
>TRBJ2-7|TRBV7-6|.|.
TGTGCCAGCAGCTTACGCGGGGTGGGTTCCTACGAGCAGTACTTC
CASSLRGVGSYEQYF
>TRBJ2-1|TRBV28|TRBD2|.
TGTGCCAGCAGTTTAACTAGCGGGGACAATGAGCAGTTCTTC
CASSLTSGDNEQFF
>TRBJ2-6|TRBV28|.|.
TGTGCCAGCAGTTCAGGATCTGGGGCCAACGTCCTGACTTTC
CASSSGSGANVLTF
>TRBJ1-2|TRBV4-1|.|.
TGCGCCAGCAGCCCCACTTCTACCGAAATCACTAACTATGGCTACACCTTC
CASSPTSTEITNYGYTF
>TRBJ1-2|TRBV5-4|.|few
TGTGCCAGCAGCTTGCGGGGGAAGATGGCCTATGGCTACACCTTC
CASSLRGKMAYGYTF
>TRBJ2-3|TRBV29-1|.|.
TGCAGCGTCGACGCCTACACAGATACGCAGTATTTT
CSVDAYTDTQYF